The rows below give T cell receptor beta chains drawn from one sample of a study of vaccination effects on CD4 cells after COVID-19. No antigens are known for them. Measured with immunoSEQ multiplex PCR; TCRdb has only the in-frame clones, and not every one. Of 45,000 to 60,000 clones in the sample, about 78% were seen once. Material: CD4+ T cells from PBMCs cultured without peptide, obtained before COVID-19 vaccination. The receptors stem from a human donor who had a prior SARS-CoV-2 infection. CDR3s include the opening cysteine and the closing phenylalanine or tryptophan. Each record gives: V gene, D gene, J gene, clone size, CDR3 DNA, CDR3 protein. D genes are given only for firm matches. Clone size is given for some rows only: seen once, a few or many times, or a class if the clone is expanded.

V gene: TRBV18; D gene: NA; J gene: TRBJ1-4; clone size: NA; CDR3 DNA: TGTGCCAGCTCTCCAACCCTTACTGCAACTAATGAAAAACTGTTTTTT; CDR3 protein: CASSPTLTATNEKLFF
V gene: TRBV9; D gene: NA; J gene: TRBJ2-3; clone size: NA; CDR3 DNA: TGTGCCAGCAGCGTCTCTCACCGCACAGATACGCAGTATTTT; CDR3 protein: CASSVSHRTDTQYF
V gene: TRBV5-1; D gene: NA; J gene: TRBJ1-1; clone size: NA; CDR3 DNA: TGCGCCAGCAGCTTGGCCGAGCTGAACACTGAAGCTTTCTTT; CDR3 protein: CASSLAELNTEAFF
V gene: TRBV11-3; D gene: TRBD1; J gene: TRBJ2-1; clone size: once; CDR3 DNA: TGTGCCAGCAGCTCCCGGGACAGGGGGCGAAATGAGCAGTTCTTC; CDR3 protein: CASSSRDRGRNEQFF
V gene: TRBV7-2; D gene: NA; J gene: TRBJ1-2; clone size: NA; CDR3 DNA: TGTGCCAGCAGCTTACTATCTCTGACGAACTATGGCTACACCTTC; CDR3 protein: CASSLLSLTNYGYTF
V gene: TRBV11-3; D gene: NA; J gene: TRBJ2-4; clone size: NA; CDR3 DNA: TGTGCCAGCAGGGGTTATGCCAAAAACATTCAGTACTTC; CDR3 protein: CASRGYAKNIQYF
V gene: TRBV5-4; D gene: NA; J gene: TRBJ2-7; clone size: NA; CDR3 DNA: TGTGCCAGCAGCTTGGGCCCGGCCAACCCCTACGAGCAGTACTTC; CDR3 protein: CASSLGPANPYEQYF
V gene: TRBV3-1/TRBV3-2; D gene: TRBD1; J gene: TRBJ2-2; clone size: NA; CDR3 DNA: TGTGCCAGCAGTAGGACAGGGGGCAACGGGGAGCTGTTTTTT; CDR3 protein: CASSRTGGNGELFF
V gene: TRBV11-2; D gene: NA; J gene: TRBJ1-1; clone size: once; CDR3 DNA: TGTGCCAGCAGCTCCTTAAGGGGGGGAAACACTGAAGCTTTCTTT; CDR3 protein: CASSSLRGGNTEAFF
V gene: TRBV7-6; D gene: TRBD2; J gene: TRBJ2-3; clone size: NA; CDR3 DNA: TGTGCCAGCAGCTTAGAGGGACTAGCGGGGGATACGCAGTATTTT; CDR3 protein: CASSLEGLAGDTQYF
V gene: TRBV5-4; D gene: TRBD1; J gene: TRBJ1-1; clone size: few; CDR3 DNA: TGTGCCAGCAGTCCAGGGGGGAGGTCAGGGGGAGGCACTGAAGCTTTCTTT; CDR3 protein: CASSPGGRSGGGTEAFF
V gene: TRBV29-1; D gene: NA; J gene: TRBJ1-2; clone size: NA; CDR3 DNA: TGCAGCGTTGTGACGGTCATCGGGCTTGGCTACACCTTC; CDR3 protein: CSVVTVIGLGYTF
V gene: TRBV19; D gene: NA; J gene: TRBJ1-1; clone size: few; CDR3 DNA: TGTGCCAGTAGCAAACGGGCTTCCGAGCGGACTGAAGCTTTCTTT; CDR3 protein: CASSKRASERTEAFF
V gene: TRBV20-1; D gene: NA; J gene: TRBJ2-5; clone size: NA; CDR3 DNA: TGCAGTGCTAGTGGCGGCCGGGGGTACCAAGAGACCCAGTACTTC; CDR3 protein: CSASGGRGYQETQYF
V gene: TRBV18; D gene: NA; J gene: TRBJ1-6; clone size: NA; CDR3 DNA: TGTGCCAGCTCACCAGACGGTGGGGATTCACCCCTCCACTTT; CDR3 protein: CASSPDGGDSPLHF
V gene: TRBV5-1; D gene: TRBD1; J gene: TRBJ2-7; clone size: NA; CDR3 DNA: TGCGCCAGCAGCATCCGGGACAGTGCCTACGAGCAGTACTTC; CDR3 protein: CASSIRDSAYEQYF
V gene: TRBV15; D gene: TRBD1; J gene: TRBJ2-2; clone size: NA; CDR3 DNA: TGTGCCACCAGCAGAGATTTCGGACAGGGGTACGGGGAGCTGTTTTTT; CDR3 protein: CATSRDFGQGYGELFF
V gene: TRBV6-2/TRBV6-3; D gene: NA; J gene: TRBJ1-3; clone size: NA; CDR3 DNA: TGTGCCAGCAGTGCGGTCTCCTGGGGGATTGGAAACACCATATATTTT; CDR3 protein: CASSAVSWGIGNTIYF
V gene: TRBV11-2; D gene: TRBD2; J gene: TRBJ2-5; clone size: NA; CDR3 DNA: TGTGCCAGCAGCATCCGACCGGGAGGTTTCTTAGCGGGTCAAGAGACCCAGTACTTC; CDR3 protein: CASSIRPGGFLAGQETQYF
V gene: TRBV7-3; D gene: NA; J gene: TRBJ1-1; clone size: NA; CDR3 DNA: TGTGCCAGCAGCTTAAACCCGCGGGGGGCGCACACTGAAGCTTTCTTT; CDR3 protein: CASSLNPRGAHTEAFF
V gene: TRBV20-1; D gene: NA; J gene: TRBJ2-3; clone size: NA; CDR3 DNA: TGCAGTGCTAGTTGGGGGCATGCAGATACGCAGTATTTT; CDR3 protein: CSASWGHADTQYF
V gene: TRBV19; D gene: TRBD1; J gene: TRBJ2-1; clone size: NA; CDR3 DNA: TGTGCCAGTAGTCTAGACAGGGAAGCTGAGCAGTTCTTC; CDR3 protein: CASSLDREAEQFF
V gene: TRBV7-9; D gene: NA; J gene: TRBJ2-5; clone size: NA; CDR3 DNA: TGTGCCAGCAGCCGAGTGGGGGGCGAGACCCAGTACTTC; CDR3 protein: CASSRVGGETQYF
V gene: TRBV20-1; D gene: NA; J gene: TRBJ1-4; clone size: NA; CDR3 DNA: TGCAGTGCTAGTGAGACAGGAACTAATGAAAAACTGTTTTTT; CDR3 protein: CSASETGTNEKLFF
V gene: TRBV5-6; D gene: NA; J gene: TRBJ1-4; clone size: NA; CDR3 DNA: TGTGCCAGCAGCTTGGGATCAAGGCAGTTTAATGAAAAACTGTTTTTT; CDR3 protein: CASSLGSRQFNEKLFF
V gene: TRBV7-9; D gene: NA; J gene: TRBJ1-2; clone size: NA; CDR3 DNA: TGTGCCAGCAGCTTAAACTTGATCTATGGCTACACCTTC; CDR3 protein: CASSLNLIYGYTF
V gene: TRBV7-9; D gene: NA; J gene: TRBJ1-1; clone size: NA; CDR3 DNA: TGTGCCAGCAGCATACAGACCGGAACTGAAGCTTTCTTT; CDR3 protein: CASSIQTGTEAFF
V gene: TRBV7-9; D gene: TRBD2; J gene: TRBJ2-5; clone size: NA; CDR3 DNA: TGTGCCAGCAGCCTAATCCGGGAGTCTAGCGGGAGGATGGAGACCCAGTACTTC; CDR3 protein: CASSLIRESSGRMETQYF
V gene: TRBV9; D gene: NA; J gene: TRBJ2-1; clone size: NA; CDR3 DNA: TGTGCCAGCAGCGCCGCCGGAAGCTCCTACAATGAGCAGTTCTTC; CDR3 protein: CASSAAGSSYNEQFF
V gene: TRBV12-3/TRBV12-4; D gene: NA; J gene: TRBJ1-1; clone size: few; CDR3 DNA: TGTGCCAGCACCACCGACAGACGGACTGAAGCTTTCTTT; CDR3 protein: CASTTDRRTEAFF
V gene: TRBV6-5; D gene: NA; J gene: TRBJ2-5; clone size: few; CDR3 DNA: TGTGCCAGCAGTTCACTGTGGACAGTTAAGGCGGAGACCCAGTACTTC; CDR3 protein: CASSSLWTVKAETQYF
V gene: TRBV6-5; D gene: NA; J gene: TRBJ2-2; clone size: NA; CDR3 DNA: TGTGCCAGCAGGACTTCGAACACCGGGGAGCTGTTTTTT; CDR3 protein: CASRTSNTGELFF
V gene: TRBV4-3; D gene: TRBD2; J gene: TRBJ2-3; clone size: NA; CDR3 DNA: TGCGCCAGCAGAAATAGCGGGAGGGCATCAGATACGCAGTATTTT; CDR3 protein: CASRNSGRASDTQYF
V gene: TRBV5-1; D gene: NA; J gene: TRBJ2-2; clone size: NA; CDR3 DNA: TGCGCCAGCATCTTACAAGGTCTCGACACCGGGGAGCTGTTTTTT; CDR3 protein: CASILQGLDTGELFF
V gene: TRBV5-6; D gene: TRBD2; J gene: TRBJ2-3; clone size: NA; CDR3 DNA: TGTGCCAGCAGCCCCGGGACTAGCGGGACAGATACGCAGTATTTT; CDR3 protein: CASSPGTSGTDTQYF
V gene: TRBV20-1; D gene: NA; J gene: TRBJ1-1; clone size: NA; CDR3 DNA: TGCAGTGCTGACGGGAACACTGAAGCTTTCTTT; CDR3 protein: CSADGNTEAFF
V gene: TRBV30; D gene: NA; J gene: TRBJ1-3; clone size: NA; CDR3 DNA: TGTGCCTGGAGTACCACCGGCTCCTCTGGAAACACCATATATTTT; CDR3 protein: CAWSTTGSSGNTIYF
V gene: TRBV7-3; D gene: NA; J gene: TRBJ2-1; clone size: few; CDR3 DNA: TGTGCCAGCAGCTTAAAGTCTTGGGTTGAGCGCTACAATGAGCAGTTCTTC; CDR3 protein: CASSLKSWVERYNEQFF
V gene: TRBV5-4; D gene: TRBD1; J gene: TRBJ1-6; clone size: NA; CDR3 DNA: TGTGCCAGCAGCAGAAGACAGGGAATTAGGGATTCACCCCTCCACTTT; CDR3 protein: CASSRRQGIRDSPLHF
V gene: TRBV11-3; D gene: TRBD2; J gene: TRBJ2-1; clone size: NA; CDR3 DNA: TGTGCCAGCAGCCCCGGGGGGGTTACCTACAATGAGCAGTTCTTC; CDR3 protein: CASSPGGVTYNEQFF
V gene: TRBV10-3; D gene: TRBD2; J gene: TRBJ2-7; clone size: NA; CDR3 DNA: TGTGCCATCAGGGCGGGGACTAGCGGGAGAAGTGTGCAGTACTTC; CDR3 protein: CAIRAGTSGRSVQYF
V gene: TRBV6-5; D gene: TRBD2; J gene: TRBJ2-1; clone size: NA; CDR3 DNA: TGTGCCAGCAGTTTCTCTAGCGGGAGATATGGTGAGCAGTTCTTC; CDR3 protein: CASSFSSGRYGEQFF
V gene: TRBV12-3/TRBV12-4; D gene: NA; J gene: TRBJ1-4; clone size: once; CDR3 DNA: TGTGCCAGCAGTTTTTCCGGGAATGAAAAACTGTTTTTT; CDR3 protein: CASSFSGNEKLFF
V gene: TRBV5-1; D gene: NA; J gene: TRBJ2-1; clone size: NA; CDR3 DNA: TGCGCCAGCAGCTTCGGACATTCCAATGAGCAGTTCTTC; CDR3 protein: CASSFGHSNEQFF
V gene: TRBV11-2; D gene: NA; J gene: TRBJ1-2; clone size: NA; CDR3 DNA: TGTGCCAGCAGCTTAGAAAGGCTGGGTAACTATGGCTACACCTTC; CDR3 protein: CASSLERLGNYGYTF
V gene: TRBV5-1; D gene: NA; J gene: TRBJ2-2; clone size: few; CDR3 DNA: TGCGCCAGCAGCTTGATGACCGACACCGGGGAGCTGTTTTTT; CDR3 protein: CASSLMTDTGELFF
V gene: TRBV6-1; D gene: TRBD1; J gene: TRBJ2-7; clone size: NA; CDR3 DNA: TGTGCCAGCAGTGAAGCTTACAGGGGTTTCCCCGAGCAGTACTTC; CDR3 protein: CASSEAYRGFPEQYF
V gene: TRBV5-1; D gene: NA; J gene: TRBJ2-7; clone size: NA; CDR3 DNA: TGCGCCAGCAGCGGGGGAGGAGGAGGCGGCCTATACGAGCAGTACTTC; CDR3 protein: CASSGGGGGGLYEQYF
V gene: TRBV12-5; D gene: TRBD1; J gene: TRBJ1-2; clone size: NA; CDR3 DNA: TGTGCTAGTGGTATCAGCCCGGGGACAGGGGCCGAGAGGTACGGCTACACCTTC; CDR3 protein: CASGISPGTGAERYGYTF
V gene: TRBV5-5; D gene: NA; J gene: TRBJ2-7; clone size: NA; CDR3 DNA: TGTGCCAGCAGCTTGAGTGTAGGAGGGCTGGCCTACGAGCAGTACTTC; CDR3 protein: CASSLSVGGLAYEQYF
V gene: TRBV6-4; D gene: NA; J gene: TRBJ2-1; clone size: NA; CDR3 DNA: TGTGCCAGCAGCCAAACTAGTGGGTCCTACAATGAGCAGTTCTTC; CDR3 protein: CASSQTSGSYNEQFF
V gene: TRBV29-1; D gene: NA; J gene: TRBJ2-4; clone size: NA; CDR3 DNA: TGCAGCGTTGCACACACCGACCGGATTCAGTACTTC; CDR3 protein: CSVAHTDRIQYF
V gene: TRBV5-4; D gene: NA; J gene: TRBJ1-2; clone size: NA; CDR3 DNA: TGTGCCAGCAGCTTGGCCCTAATGCGCGGCTACACCTTC; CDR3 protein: CASSLALMRGYTF
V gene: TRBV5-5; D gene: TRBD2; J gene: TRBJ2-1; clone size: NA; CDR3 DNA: TGTGCCAGCAGCATTTATAGCGGGAGCGTCAATGAGCAGTTCTTC; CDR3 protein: CASSIYSGSVNEQFF